This paragraph reports one TCR beta chain. Its target is not known. The time point denotes: persistent/refractory GD, antithyroid drugs over 5 years with positive TRAb. From PBMCs, RNA was extracted and then used to make the TCR library. This specimen comes from a study of regulatory T cells in long-lasting Graves disease. Across the study: It was over 5 years of antithyroid drugs, with positive TSH receptor antibodies, that meant persistent Graves' disease. Findings of the study overall: Owing to a sample size that was small, accuracy may have been reduced. Persistent cases of Graves' showed reduced TCR diversity relative to newly diagnosed patients. In persistent patients, shared public clonotypes (approximately 3,000) outnumbered those in new patients (approximately 940).

The germline gives CDR1 DFQATT, CDR2 SNEGSKA (reference sequence). The trim removed 1 base at V and 5 bases at J, leaving 7 bases unmatched. The CDR3 is made up of 15 amino acids. Building of the TCR beta libraries involved iRepertoire HTBI primers and Arm-PCR of CDR3 regions. TCRdb re-analysed the multiplex PCR reads in MiXCR, keeping a single row per CDR3 protein. The profile shows 700,000 or so distinct CDR3 sequences, 30% of them singletons. This sequence was found in a female donor with Graves disease. This sequence joins TRBV20-1 and TRBJ1-5, with 8 bases that match TRBD1. The material sequenced was peripheral blood mononuclear cells (PBMCs), taken when the disease was refractory, from a patient treated with antithyroid drugs. CDR3: CSARAGQGRDQPQHF. CDR3 nucleotide sequence: TGCAGTGCTAGAGCCGGACAGGGAAGGGATCAGCCCCAGCATTTT.